Following are 12 T cell receptor beta chains from one sample sequenced in a study of tumor-infiltrating lymphocytes in primary liver carcinoma. It was unsorted whole blood that yielded blood RNA, and germline DNA was also extracted. The authors made TCR beta cDNA from approximately 500 ng total RNA with a constant-region primer. Three nested multiplex PCR rounds, a slightly modified ARM-PCR, produced the libraries for TCR beta. A C-beta reverse primer was combined with TRBV1-TRBV30 forward primers in the first two PCR rounds, and each round had around 10 cycles. TCRdb called the multiplex PCR reads again in MiXCR, with one record for every CDR3 protein. The sample records about 320,000 distinct CDR3 sequences, approximately 65% being singletons. The specimen sequenced was peripheral blood. Receptors were obtained from a man between 35 and 55 years old with primary liver carcinoma and hepatitis B virus infection.

Note on this clonotype: Mismatch with germline at one junction end may stem from a read error. This chain uses TRBV11-1 with TRBJ2-7; D may be TRBD2 (5 bases). The CDR3 consists of 14 residues. Germline V gene data show CDR1 as SGHAT and CDR2 as FQDESV (reference sequence). CDR3 residues: CASSFGRGLWEQYF. DNA for the CDR3: TGTGCCAGCAGCTTTGGGAGAGGGCTCTGGGAGCAATACTTC.

This clonotype rates as medium-sized. The chain has TRBV11-2 and TRBJ1-6; no clear D gene. Germline assignment: CDR1 SGHAT and CDR2 FQNNGV. V was cut by 3 bases and J by 0 bases, with 12 bases left in between. The CDR3 loop spans 17 amino acids. Written as DNA, the CDR3 is TGTGCCAGCAGCTTTGGCGGGATGAGCTCCTATAATTCACCCCTCCACTTT. Protein product: CASSFGGMSSYNSPLHF.

The V and J genes are TRBV6-6 and TRBJ2-3; TRBD1 aligns across 8 bases. J lost 6 bases, V lost 4 bases, and 12 bases had no gene match. The CDR3 is made up of 16 amino acids. From germline, CDR1 is MNHNY and CDR2 SVGAGI (reference sequence). The CDR3 DNA sequence: TGTGCCAGCAGTTCTGGGGGACACAGGGGGGCGGATACGCAGTATTTT. Residues: CASSSGGHRGADTQYF.

The chain combines TRBV28 with TRBJ2-1; 10 bases are a match to TRBD2. CDR3 length: 17 amino acids. The V gene end was trimmed by 4 bases and the J gene end by 6 bases; junction bases not matched to a gene: 12. CDR1 is MDHEN and CDR2 is SYDVKM in the germline V gene. The CDR3 loop is CASSSAKAGGGSNEQFF. CDR3 bases: TGTGCCAGCAGTTCCGCTAAAGCGGGGGGGGGTAGCAATGAGCAGTTCTTC.

Concerning this clonotype itself: One end of the junction does not line up with germline, which may come from a read error. The V and J genes are TRBV6-1 and TRBJ1-4; D remains ambiguous. Germline loops: CDR1 MNHNS, CDR2 SASEGT. The CDR3 is 13 residues long. The CDR3 DNA sequence: TGTGCCAGCGGCCAGGCTGCATACCAAAAACTGTTATTT. Its translation is CASGQAAYQKLLF.

This clonotype showed up just once. The chain combines TRBV5-4 with TRBJ2-2, with 10 bases matching TRBD1. With V trimmed by 7 bases and J by 2 bases, 8 bases remained unmatched. The CDR3 has 16 residues. Germline CDR1 SGHNT, CDR2 YYREEE (reference sequence). The CDR3 sequence: CASGSGTGVNTGELFF. The DNA for the CDR3 is TGTGCCAGCGGCTCTGGGACAGGGGTAAACACCGGGGAGCTGTTTTTT.

The genes are TRBV29-1 and TRBJ2-7; the D is unclear. The CDR3 is 15 amino acids. CDR1 is SQVTM, CDR2 ANQGSEA, per germline. The CDR3 nucleotides read TGCAGGGCCGCCGACACGGACCGAAACAACAACGAGCAGTACTTC. Translation gives CRAADTDRNNNEQYF.

On this clonotype itself: Given a much more abundant clone one base away, this may be a read error. The rearrangement links TRBV12-3 or TRBV12-4 to TRBJ1-5; tentative D call: TRBD1 (6 bases). The V and J ends lost 8 bases and 2 bases respectively, with 16 bases between them. There are 15 residues in the CDR3. CDR3 sequence (DNA): TGTGCCAGCGGCCGCGGGGCAGGGGGCAATCAGCCCCAGCATTTT. It encodes CASGRGAGGNQPQHF.

A single count supports this clonotype. The rearrangement uses TRBV7-2 and TRBJ1-6; TRBD1 agrees at 9 bases. CDR1 is SGHTA and CDR2 is FQGNSA in the germline V gene. With V trimmed by 1 base and J by 10 bases, 5 bases remained unmatched. This CDR3 comprises 15 residues. The CDR3: CASSLEGQGASPLHF. The DNA of the CDR3 is TGTGCCAGCAGCTTAGAGGGACAGGGAGCCTCACCCCTCCACTTT.

As for this clonotype: This may stem from a read error, because a much larger clone lies one nucleotide away. The rearrangement links TRBV12-3 or TRBV12-4 to TRBJ1-1; D gene uncertain. There are 13 residues in the CDR3. Trimming removed 2 bases from V and 3 bases from J, with 7 bases in between. CDR3 sequence (DNA): TGTGCCAGCAGTTTAAGCGAAGACACTGAAGCTTTCTTT. Translated: CASSLSEDTEAFF.

The chain joins TRBV12-3 or TRBV12-4 to TRBJ1-2; no reliable D call. The CDR3 consists of 17 residues. V lost 6 bases and J lost 1, with 21 bases in between. CDR3 region: CASSQRRAASRNYGYTF. CDR3 nucleotides: TGTGCCAGCAGCCAAAGACGGGCAGCATCCCGTAACTATGGCTACACCTTC.

As concerns this clonotype: The conserved final phenylalanine or tryptophan is absent from the CDR3, which likely points to a read error. This chain uses TRBV11-1 with TRBJ2-5; D gene uncertain. The V and J ends lost 2 bases and 2 bases respectively, with 9 bases between them. Germline loops: CDR1 SGHAT, CDR2 FQDESV (reference sequence). The CDR3 is 14 residues long. For the CDR3, the DNA is TGTGCCAGCAGCTTAAGCGTGGCGCAAGAGACCCAGTACGTC. As protein: CASSLSVAQETQYV.